This is a list of T cell receptor beta chains from one sample in a study of blood T cell repertoires in COVID-19. The data were produced by immunoSEQ multiplex PCR, yet TCRdb's version contains in-frame clones alone and is incomplete. The sample consists of about 83,000 clones, around 87% of them appearing once. The specimen sequenced was peripheral blood. Receptors were obtained from an elderly man with active or convalescent COVID-19. Both conserved end residues are part of each CDR3. Fields, in order: V gene, clone size, D gene, J gene, CDR3 protein, CDR3 DNA. The D gene is left open where the match is weak. For some rows the clone size is stated as once, few or many, or as a class when expanded; others skip it.

>TRBV27|-|TRBD1|TRBJ1-5
CASSPGQGYQPQHF
TGTGCCAGCAGTCCGGGACAGGGTTATCAGCCCCAGCATTTT
>TRBV27|few|-|TRBJ1-6
CASSQAGRSPLHF
TGTGCCAGCAGTCAGGCAGGGAGGTCACCCCTCCACTTT
>TRBV5-1|-|TRBD1|TRBJ1-4
CASAGTGVGEKLFF
TGCGCCAGCGCCGGGACAGGGGTAGGGGAAAAACTGTTTTTT
>TRBV6-2/TRBV6-3|-|-|TRBJ1-1
CASSYVGFANTEAFF
TGTGCCAGCAGTTACGTCGGGTTCGCGAACACTGAAGCTTTCTTT
>TRBV3-1/TRBV3-2|-|-|TRBJ2-4
CASSLSNIQYF
TGTGCCAGCAGCCTGTCGAACATTCAGTACTTC
>TRBV27|-|-|TRBJ2-1
CASSRSYNEQFF
TGTGCCAGCAGTCGCTCCTACAATGAGCAGTTCTTC
>TRBV3-1/TRBV3-2|-|-|TRBJ2-1
CASSQRGDSQQFF
TGTGCCAGCAGCCAAAGGGGGGACAGTCAGCAGTTCTTC
>TRBV24-1|-|TRBD1|TRBJ1-1
CATSDPGTGGRAFF
TGTGCCACCAGTGATCCCGGGACAGGGGGTCGGGCTTTCTTT
>TRBV19|-|TRBD2|TRBJ2-3
CASSGRTSGFSTDTQYF
TGTGCCAGTAGTGGACGGACTAGCGGATTTAGCACAGATACGCAGTATTTT
>TRBV6-1|-|TRBD1|TRBJ1-5
CASSELGTGANQPQHF
TGTGCCAGCAGTGAATTAGGGACAGGGGCGAATCAGCCCCAGCATTTT
>TRBV6-5|-|TRBD1|TRBJ1-2
CASRLDRGPNYGYTF
TGTGCCAGCAGGTTGGACAGGGGACCCAACTATGGCTACACCTTC
>TRBV7-6|-|TRBD2|TRBJ2-3
CASSFRAGMSTDTQYF
TGTGCCAGCAGCTTTAGAGCGGGAATGAGCACAGATACGCAGTATTTT
>TRBV3-1/TRBV3-2|-|TRBD2|TRBJ2-3
CASSPRIRGLAGVGTDTQYF
TGTGCCAGCAGCCCTCGAATAAGGGGACTAGCGGGAGTAGGCACAGATACGCAGTATTTT
>TRBV18|-|-|TRBJ1-4
CASHRRAEGKLFF
TGTGCCAGCCACCGGAGGGCGGAAGGAAAACTGTTTTTT
>TRBV9|-|-|TRBJ2-2
CASSVGTHNTGELFF
TGTGCCAGCAGCGTAGGGACTCACAACACCGGGGAGCTGTTTTTT
>TRBV19|-|TRBD1|TRBJ1-4
CASSIGAGTATNEKLFF
TGTGCCAGTAGTATAGGGGCGGGGACAGCAACTAATGAAAAACTGTTTTTT
>TRBV28|-|-|TRBJ1-5
CASSLDRISNQPQHF
TGTGCCAGCAGTCTTGACAGGATTAGCAATCAGCCCCAGCATTTT
>TRBV7-9|-|-|TRBJ1-4
CASRERAEGSGKLFF
TGTGCCAGCAGAGAGAGGGCCGAGGGATCGGGAAAACTGTTTTTT
>TRBV18|once|TRBD1|TRBJ1-1
CASSRLSDRGTEAFF
TGTGCCAGCTCACGTTTATCGGACAGGGGAACTGAAGCTTTCTTT
>TRBV3-1/TRBV3-2|once|TRBD1|TRBJ1-6
CASSQGRQGPPLHF
TGTGCCAGCAGCCAAGGCCGACAGGGACCACCCCTCCACTTT
>TRBV19|-|-|TRBJ1-1
CATSAYRDEAFF
TGTGCCACCTCGGCCTATCGGGATGAAGCTTTCTTT
>TRBV7-2|-|TRBD1|TRBJ1-5
CASSMDRAHTGNQPQHF
TGTGCCAGCAGCATGGACAGGGCTCACACGGGCAATCAGCCCCAGCATTTT
>TRBV19|-|-|TRBJ1-5
CASSPNRAGQPQHF
TGTGCCAGTAGTCCGAACAGGGCAGGTCAGCCCCAGCATTTT
>TRBV4-1|-|-|TRBJ1-1
CASSQEWGGLVGTEAFF
TGCGCCAGCAGCCAAGAATGGGGGGGCCTAGTCGGCACTGAAGCTTTCTTT
>TRBV18|-|TRBD1|TRBJ2-3
CASSRLGDRGNTDTQYF
TGTGCCAGCTCACGCCTCGGCGACAGGGGGAACACAGATACGCAGTATTTT
>TRBV11-3|-|TRBD1|TRBJ1-1
CASSSGQENTEAFF
TGTGCCAGCAGCTCGGGACAGGAGAACACTGAAGCTTTCTTT
>TRBV24-1|-|-|TRBJ2-3
CATSPTSTDTQYF
TGTGCCACCAGTCCGACTAGCACAGATACGCAGTATTTT
>TRBV10-3|-|-|TRBJ1-2
CAISESPGANYGYTF
TGTGCCATCAGTGAGTCGCCAGGGGCAAACTATGGCTACACCTTC
>TRBV3-1/TRBV3-2|few|TRBD2|TRBJ2-5
CASSISGGSQETQYF
TGTGCCAGCAGTATAAGCGGGGGTAGTCAAGAGACCCAGTACTTC
>TRBV19|-|-|TRBJ2-3
CASSIGDRITDTQYF
TGTGCCAGTAGTATAGGAGACAGGATAACAGATACGCAGTATTTT
>TRBV7-8|-|TRBD1|TRBJ1-4
CASSLEGAPTNEKLFF
TGTGCCAGCAGCCTAGAGGGGGCCCCAACTAATGAAAAACTGTTTTTT
>TRBV28|-|-|TRBJ1-5
CAVNRDPNQPQHF
TGTGCCGTGAACCGGGATCCCAATCAGCCCCAGCATTTT
>TRBV10-3|-|-|TRBJ1-1
CATKPTGNTEAFF
TGTGCCACCAAACCGACAGGGAACACTGAAGCTTTCTTT
>TRBV5-1|-|-|TRBJ2-1
CASRIQLDSLSEQFF
TGCGCCAGCCGGATCCAATTAGACAGTTTAAGTGAGCAGTTCTTC
>TRBV14|few|-|TRBJ1-4
CASARASMEKLFF
TGTGCCAGCGCCCGAGCGAGTATGGAAAAACTGTTTTTT
>TRBV18|once|-|TRBJ2-5
CASSPRFGTVRETQYF
TGTGCCAGCTCACCACGATTCGGCACAGTAAGGGAGACCCAGTACTTC
>TRBV7-8|-|-|TRBJ2-1
CASSSGLGLEFF
TGTGCCAGCAGCTCGGGTTTAGGTTTAGAGTTCTTC
>TRBV3-1/TRBV3-2|-|-|TRBJ1-2
CASSQDLAGLRYTF
TGTGCCAGCAGCCAAGATCTGGCAGGTCTCCGCTACACCTTC
>TRBV30|-|-|TRBJ1-5
CAWSKRGGYQPQHF
TGTGCCTGGAGTAAACGGGGAGGATATCAGCCCCAGCATTTT
>TRBV11-2|once|-|TRBJ1-4
CASSSDPGSEKLFF
TGTGCCAGCAGCTCGGACCCCGGGAGTGAAAAACTGTTTTTT
>TRBV6-4|few|-|TRBJ2-5
CASTIYGGGETQYF
TGTGCCAGCACTATCTATGGGGGCGGAGAGACCCAGTACTTC
>TRBV28|-|-|TRBJ1-5
CASSSSSGPQHF
TGTGCCAGCAGTTCCTCCTCCGGGCCCCAGCATTTT
>TRBV4-2|-|TRBD1|TRBJ1-4
CASSQALAQGASSLFF
TGTGCCAGCAGCCAAGCTCTGGCGCAGGGGGCATCGTCGCTGTTTTTT
>TRBV5-6|-|-|TRBJ2-3
CASSLLGTETGGPDTQYF
TGTGCCAGCAGCTTACTTGGGACGGAAACCGGGGGGCCAGATACGCAGTATTTT
>TRBV19|-|TRBD1|TRBJ1-1
CASSGQGRTEAFF
TGTGCCAGTTCGGGACAGGGGCGGACTGAAGCTTTCTTT
>TRBV19|-|TRBD1|TRBJ1-5
CASSMGTGNQPQHF
TGTGCCAGTAGTATGGGGACAGGGAATCAGCCCCAGCATTTT
>TRBV11-3|-|-|TRBJ2-5
CASSFSGVETQYF
TGTGCCAGCAGCTTCTCCGGGGTTGAGACCCAGTACTTC
>TRBV6-5|-|-|TRBJ2-3
CASSRDTTDTQYF
TGTGCCAGCAGTAGGGACACCACAGATACGCAGTATTTT
>TRBV18|-|-|TRBJ1-2
CASSQLGGGYTF
TGTGCCAGCTCCCAGCTGGGGGGTGGCTACACCTTC
>TRBV5-1|few|TRBD1|TRBJ1-6
CASSFDGTGYNSPLHF
TGCGCCAGCAGCTTCGACGGGACAGGGTATAATTCACCCCTCCACTTT
>TRBV7-2|-|-|TRBJ1-4
CASSLNEKLFF
TGTGCCAGCAGCCTAAATGAAAAACTGTTTTTT
>TRBV30|once|-|TRBJ1-2
CAWSTRGGKLEYGYTF
TGTGCCTGGAGTACTCGTGGGGGGAAACTTGAATATGGCTACACCTTC